The 5 T cell receptor beta chains listed next were all sequenced from one sample in a study (dated by TCRdb to the mid-2010s). The library was made by multiplex PCR. TCRdb shows the sequencer as Ion Torrent PGM. In the roughly 20-patient analysis, TRBV12-4/TRBJ1-2 clonotypes were amplified using adaptor-ligated barcode primers. The public sequencing data were trimmed at Q25 with fastp and processed into clonotypes with MiXCR by TCRdb, which kept only in-frame beta chains. Rows with one shared CDR3 protein collapse into an entry with the most common genes and DNA. This sample lists some 1,300 distinct CDR3 sequences; 22% were detected once. Roughly 10% of the sample comes from the top ten. The sample comprised memory CD4+ T cells sorted from blood. What this sample's cell subset or site label stands for: memory CD4+ T cells, CD4+CD45RO+CD25-. These receptors all come from a female donor with breast cancer.

This clonotype rates as large. The chain joins TRBV12-3 or TRBV12-4 to TRBJ1-2; D not certain. V lost 8 bases to trimming and J lost 2 bases, with 15 bases between them. This CDR3 comprises 14 residues. This chain's CDR3 is CASGEDRRNYGYTF. CDR3 DNA: TGTGCCAGCGGAGAGGACCGCAGAAACTATGGCTACACCTTC.

This clonotype was observed many times. The chain combines TRBV12-3 or TRBV12-4 with TRBJ1-2; D call uncertain. Trimming removed 6 bases at V and 6 bases at J, with 11 bases between. CDR3 length equals 12 residues. CDR3 nucleotides: TGTGCCAGCAGGTCAGCTGGGCATGGCTACACCTTC. This sequence encodes CASRSAGHGYTF.

This chain joins TRBV12-3 or TRBV12-4 and TRBJ1-2; 7 bases match TRBD1. V trimming: 3 bases; J trimming: 3 bases; junction bases outside the gene matches: 7. This CDR3 has 15 residues. The CDR3 sequence is CASSFGGTAHYGYTF. CDR3 in DNA: TGTGCCAGCAGTTTCGGCGGGACAGCACACTATGGCTACACCTTC.

By frequency in the sample, this clonotype is medium-sized. CDR3: CASSFRDRVGGYTF. CDR3 nucleotides: TGTGCCAGCAGTTTTCGGGACAGGGTTGGTGGCTACACCTTC. The chain joins TRBV12-3 or TRBV12-4 to TRBJ1-2; 9 nucleotides line up with TRBD1. CDR3 length: 14 amino acids. V lost 3 bases and J lost 7; bases outside the gene matches: 6.

By proportion, this clonotype is large. V and J are TRBV12-3 or TRBV12-4 and TRBJ1-2; possibly TRBD1 for D (5 bases). This CDR3 region has 13 residues. The V and J ends lost 6 bases and 4 bases respectively, with 12 bases between them. The CDR3 coding sequence is TGTGCCAGCAGCATTGACAGAATCTATGGCTACACCTTC. This gives the protein CASSIDRIYGYTF.